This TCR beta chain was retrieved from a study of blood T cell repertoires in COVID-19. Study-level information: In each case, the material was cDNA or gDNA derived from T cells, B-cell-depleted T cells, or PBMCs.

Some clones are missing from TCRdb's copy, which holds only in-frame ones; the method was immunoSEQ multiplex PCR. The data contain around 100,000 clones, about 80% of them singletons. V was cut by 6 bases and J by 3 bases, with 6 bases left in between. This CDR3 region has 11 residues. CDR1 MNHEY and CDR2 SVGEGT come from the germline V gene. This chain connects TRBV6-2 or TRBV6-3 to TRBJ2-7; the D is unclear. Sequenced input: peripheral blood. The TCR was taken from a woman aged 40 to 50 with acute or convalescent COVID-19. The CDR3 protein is CASSLFYEQYF. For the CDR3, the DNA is TGTGCCAGCAGCCTCTTCTACGAGCAGTACTTC.